This TCR beta chain was recovered during a study of blood T cells in healthy people across ages. Study-level findings and limits: Versus aged donors, long-lived donors had higher diversity and more naive CD4+ cells.

To note about this clonotype: What it binds is not known.

Primers used in a second PCR of about 6 to 11 cycles were a sample-barcoded 5' primer and a J-beta primer mix. From each sample, at least 2.5 million paired-end reads containing CDR3 were obtained. TCRdb processed the 5' RACE reads anew with MiXCR; each CDR3 protein has one entry. The sample carries 660,000 or so distinct CDR3 sequences, roughly 53% recorded once. Total RNA amounts of at least 6 micrograms were extracted per sample. CDR3 length: 16 residues. V was shortened by 1 base and J by 2 bases, with 9 bases between the two germline ends. CDR1 PRHDT and CDR2 FYEKMQ come from the germline V gene (reference sequence).

The receptor's source is a man aged 55 to 70 in good health. The sequenced sample was blood. The gene calls are TRBV13 and TRBJ2-6, with D possibly being TRBD1 or TRBD2 (5 bases each). Here the CDR3 reads CASSLERGAGANVLTF. The CDR3 nucleotides are TGTGCCAGCAGCTTAGAGAGGGGTGCTGGGGCCAACGTCCTGACTTTC. The full variable domain, its missing parts supplied by reference TRBV13 and TRBJ2-6, is AAGVIQSPRHLIKEKRETATLKCYPIPRHDTVYWYQQGPGQDPQFLISFYEKMQSDKGSIPDRFSAQQFSDYHSELNMSSLELGDSALYFCASSLERGAGANVLTFGAGSRLTVL.